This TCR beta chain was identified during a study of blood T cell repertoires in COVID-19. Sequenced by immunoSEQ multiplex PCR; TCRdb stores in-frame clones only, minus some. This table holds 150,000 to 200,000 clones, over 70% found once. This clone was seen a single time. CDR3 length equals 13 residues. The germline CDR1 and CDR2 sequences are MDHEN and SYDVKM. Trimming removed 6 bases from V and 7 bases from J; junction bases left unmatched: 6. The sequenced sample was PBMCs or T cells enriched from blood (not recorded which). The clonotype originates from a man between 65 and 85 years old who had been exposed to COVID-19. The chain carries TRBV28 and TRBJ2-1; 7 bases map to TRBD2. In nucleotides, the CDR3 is TGTGCCAGCAGCAGCGGGATCCGTAATGAGCAGTTCTTC. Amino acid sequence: CASSSGIRNEQFF.